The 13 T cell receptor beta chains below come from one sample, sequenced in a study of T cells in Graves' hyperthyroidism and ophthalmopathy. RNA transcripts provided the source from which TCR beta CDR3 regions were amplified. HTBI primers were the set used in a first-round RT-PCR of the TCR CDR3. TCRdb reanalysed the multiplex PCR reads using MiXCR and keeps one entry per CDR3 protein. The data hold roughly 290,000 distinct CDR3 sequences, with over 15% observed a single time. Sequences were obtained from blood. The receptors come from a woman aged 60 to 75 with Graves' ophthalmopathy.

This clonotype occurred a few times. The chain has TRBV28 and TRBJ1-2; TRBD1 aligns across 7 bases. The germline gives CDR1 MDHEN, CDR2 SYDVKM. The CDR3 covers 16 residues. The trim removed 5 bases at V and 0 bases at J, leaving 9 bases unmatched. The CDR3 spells CASSLGGTEANYGYTF. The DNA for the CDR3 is TGTGCCAGCAGTCTCGGAGGGACAGAAGCTAACTATGGCTACACCTTC.

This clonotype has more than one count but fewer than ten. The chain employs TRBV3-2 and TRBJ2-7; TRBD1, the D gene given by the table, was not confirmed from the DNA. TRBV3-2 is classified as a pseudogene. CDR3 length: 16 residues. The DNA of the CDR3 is TGTGCCAGCAGCCAAGCGGGGACAGGGGGAACCTACGAGCAGTACTTC. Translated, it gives CASSQAGTGGTYEQYF.

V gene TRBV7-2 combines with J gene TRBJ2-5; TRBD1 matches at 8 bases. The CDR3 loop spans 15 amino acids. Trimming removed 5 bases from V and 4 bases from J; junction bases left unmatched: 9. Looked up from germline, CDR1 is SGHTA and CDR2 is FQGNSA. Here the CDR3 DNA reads TGTGCCAGCAGCGATTGGGGTCAGGGGGCAGAGACCCAGTACTTC. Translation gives CASSDWGQGAETQYF.

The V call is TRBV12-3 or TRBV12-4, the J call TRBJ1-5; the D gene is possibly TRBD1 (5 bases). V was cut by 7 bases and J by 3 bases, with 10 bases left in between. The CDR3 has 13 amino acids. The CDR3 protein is CASKRTFNQPQHF. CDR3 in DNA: TGTGCCAGCAAGAGGACATTCAATCAGCCCCAGCATTTT.

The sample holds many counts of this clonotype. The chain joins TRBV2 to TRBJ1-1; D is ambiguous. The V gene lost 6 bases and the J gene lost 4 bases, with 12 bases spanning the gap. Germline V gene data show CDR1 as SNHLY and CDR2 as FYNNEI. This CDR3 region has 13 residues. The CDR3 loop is CASRGGLGTEAFF. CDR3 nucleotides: TGTGCCAGCAGAGGAGGGTTGGGCACTGAAGCTTTCTTT.

The CDR3 coding sequence is TGCGCCAGCATTCAAAGCGGGGGGGCCTACGAGCAGTACTTC. As protein: CASIQSGGAYEQYF. The chain combines TRBV5-1 with TRBJ2-7; 10 nucleotides line up with TRBD2. V gave up 6 bases and J gave up 2 bases; unmatched junction bases: 5. CDR3 length: 14 amino acids. Per the germline V gene, CDR1 is SGHRS and CDR2 is YFSETQ.

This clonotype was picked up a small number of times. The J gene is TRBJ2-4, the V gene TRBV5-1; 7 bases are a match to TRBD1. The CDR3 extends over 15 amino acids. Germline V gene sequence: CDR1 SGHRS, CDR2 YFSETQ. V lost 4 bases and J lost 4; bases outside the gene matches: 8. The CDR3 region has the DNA TGCGCCAGCAGCCCCCGACCGGGACAGAAAAACATTCAGTACTTC. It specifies CASSPRPGQKNIQYF. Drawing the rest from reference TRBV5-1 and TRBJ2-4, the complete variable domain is KAGVTQTPRYLIKTRGQQVTLSCSPISGHRSVSWYQQTPGQGLQFLFEYFSETQRNKGNFPGRFSGRQFSNSRSEMNVSTLELGDSALYLCASSPRPGQKNIQYFGAGTRLSVL.

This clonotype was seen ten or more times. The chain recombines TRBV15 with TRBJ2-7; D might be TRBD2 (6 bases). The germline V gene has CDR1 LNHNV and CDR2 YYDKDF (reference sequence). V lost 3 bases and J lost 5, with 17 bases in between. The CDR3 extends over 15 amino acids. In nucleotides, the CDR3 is TGTGCCACCAGCAGGAACCGGGGGAGTCTGCACGAGCAGTACTTC. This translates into CATSRNRGSLHEQYF.

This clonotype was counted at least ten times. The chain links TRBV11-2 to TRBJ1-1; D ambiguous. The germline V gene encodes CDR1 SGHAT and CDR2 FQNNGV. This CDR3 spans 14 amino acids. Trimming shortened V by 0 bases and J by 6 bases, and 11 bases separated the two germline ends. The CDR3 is CASSLDRLRSEAFF. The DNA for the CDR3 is TGTGCCAGCAGCTTAGATCGTCTGAGATCTGAAGCTTTCTTT.

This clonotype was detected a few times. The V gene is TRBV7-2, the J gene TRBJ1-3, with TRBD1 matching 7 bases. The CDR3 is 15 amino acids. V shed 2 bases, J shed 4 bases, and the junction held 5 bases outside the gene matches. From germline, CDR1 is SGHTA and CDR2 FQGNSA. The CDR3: CASSLQGTAGNTIYF. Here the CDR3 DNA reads TGTGCCAGCAGCTTACAGGGGACAGCCGGAAACACCATATATTTT.

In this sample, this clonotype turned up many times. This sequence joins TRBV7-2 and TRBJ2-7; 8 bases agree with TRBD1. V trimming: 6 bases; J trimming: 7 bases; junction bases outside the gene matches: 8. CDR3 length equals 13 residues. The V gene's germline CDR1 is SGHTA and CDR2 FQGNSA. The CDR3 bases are TGTGCCAGCAGTTTGGACAGGGAGAGAGAGCAGTACTTC. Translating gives CASSLDREREQYF.

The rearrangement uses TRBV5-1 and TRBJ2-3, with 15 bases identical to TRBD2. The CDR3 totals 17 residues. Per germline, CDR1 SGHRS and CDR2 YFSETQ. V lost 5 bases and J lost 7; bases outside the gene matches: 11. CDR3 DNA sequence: TGCGCCAGCAGTCGGCCGGGACTAGCGGGAGGCCTTAATACGCAGTATTTT. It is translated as CASSRPGLAGGLNTQYF.

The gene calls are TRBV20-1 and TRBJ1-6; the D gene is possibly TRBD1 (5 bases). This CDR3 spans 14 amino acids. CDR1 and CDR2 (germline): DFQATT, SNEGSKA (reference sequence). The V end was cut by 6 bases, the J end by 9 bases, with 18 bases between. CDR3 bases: TGCAGTGCCGGCCCCAGCAGGGTCGGTTCACCCCTCCACTTT. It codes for CSAGPSRVGSPLHF.